A single sample is the source of the 9 T cell receptor beta chains below, sequenced in a study of T cell changes during pregnancy in multiple sclerosis (dated by TCRdb to between 2019 and 2020). The library was produced with the immunoSEQ multiplex PCR assay. Entries here come from immuneACCESS through TCRdb and include only in-frame sequences with V and J called. Some clones fail to appear in such tables; in the studies checked, an unresolved V gene covers under half of the shortfall, and the cause of the remainder is unknown. Here the sample has some 41,000 clones; around 89% occur a single time. Approximately 1.1% of the sample comes from the top ten. Material: CD4+ T cells from peripheral blood mononuclear cells, obtained after pregnancy. The receptors shown here come from a female donor with multiple sclerosis, enrolled in a pregnancy study.

The genes are TRBV5-1 and TRBJ2-3; the match to TRBD2 covers 8 bases. The CDR3 consists of 16 residues. Germline lookup yields CDR1 SGHRS and CDR2 YFSETQ. Germline trimming cut 5 bases from V and 3 bases from J; bases unmatched to any gene: 11. CDR3 nucleotides: TGCGCCAGCAGGGAGCGGGAGCCCGGTCGAACAGATACGCAGTATTTT. Translation: CASREREPGRTDTQYF.

This chain connects TRBV19 to TRBJ1-5; D not certain. V gave up 7 bases and J gave up 5 bases, with 18 bases separating them. Germline V gene data show CDR1 as LNHDA and CDR2 as SQIVND (reference sequence). The CDR3 spans 15 residues. The CDR3, as DNA: TGTGCCAGTATCGATGGGTTTCCCGGGGATCAGCCCCAGCATTTT. Its translation is CASIDGFPGDQPQHF.

The chain carries TRBV5-1 and TRBJ1-1, with a weak D call TRBD1 (5 bases). The germline gives CDR1 SGHRS, CDR2 YFSETQ. Trimming took 4 bases from V and 1 from J, leaving 23 bases between them. The CDR3 sequence is 18 residues long. The CDR3 loop is CASSLQPTDPVTNTEAFF. CDR3 nucleotide sequence: TGCGCCAGCAGCCTCCAACCGACAGATCCTGTTACGAACACTGAAGCTTTCTTT.

V usage is TRBV6-1 and J usage is TRBJ1-1; 7 positions agree with TRBD1. The CDR3 spans 14 residues. Germline V gene lookup returns CDR1 MNHNS and CDR2 SASEGT. With 5 bases clipped from V and 7 bases from J, the junction kept 10 bases outside the gene matches. CDR3 coding DNA: TGTGCCAGCAGTCCTGGTCAGGGGGTCGTTGAAGCTTTCTTT. Translating gives CASSPGQGVVEAFF.

The chain is built from TRBV5-4 and TRBJ2-7; D call uncertain. The germline CDR1 and CDR2 sequences are SGHNT and YYREEE (reference sequence). The CDR3 has 13 amino acids. V lost 0 bases and J 3 bases, leaving 7 bases between the germline ends. The CDR3 sequence is CASSLGRNYEQYF. CDR3 coding DNA: TGTGCCAGCAGCTTGGGCAGGAACTACGAGCAGTACTTC.

The rearrangement uses TRBV27 and TRBJ1-1; D is perhaps TRBD1 (6 bases). CDR1 and CDR2 (germline): MNHEY, SMNVEV (reference sequence). CDR3 length equals 13 residues. The germline V and J ends were trimmed by 3 bases and 5 bases, with 10 bases remaining between them. The CDR3: CASSFTGWTEAFF. The CDR3 DNA reads as TGTGCCAGCAGTTTTACAGGGTGGACTGAAGCTTTCTTT.

The chain recombines TRBV5-1 with TRBJ1-4; D gene ambiguous. The CDR3 sequence is 13 residues long. Trimming took off 3 bases at V and 0 bases at J, with 3 bases between the two ends. CDR1 SGHRS and CDR2 YFSETQ come from the germline V gene. DNA of the CDR3: TGCGCCAGCAGCTCCACAACTAATGAAAAACTGTTTTTT. Residues: CASSSTTNEKLFF.

CDR3 region: CAISESSVETQYF. The DNA for the CDR3 is TGTGCCATCAGTGAATCGTCGGTGGAGACCCAGTACTTC. V usage is TRBV10-3 and J usage is TRBJ2-5; D not resolved. Germline CDR1 and CDR2: ENHRY and SYGVKD. The CDR3 runs 13 residues. Trimming shortened V by 3 bases and J by 5 bases, and 10 bases separated the two germline ends.

A single count supports this clone. The V gene is TRBV29-1, the J gene TRBJ2-3; 9 nucleotides align to TRBD2. Germline CDR1 SQVTM, CDR2 ANQGSEA. The CDR3 extends over 15 amino acids. V lost 4 bases and J lost 6; bases outside the gene matches: 11. The CDR3 region is CSVGKGLAMSDTQYF. The DNA for the CDR3 is TGCAGCGTTGGCAAAGGACTAGCGATGAGCGATACGCAGTATTTT.